This T cell receptor (beta chain) was identified in a study of cytomegalovirus exposure and HLA in healthy donors. About the study: The study placed 80% to 90% of its approximately 430 genotyped donors in the Caucasian-associated ancestry cluster.

Amplification used 60 Vbeta primers and 13 Jbeta primers. Some clones are missing from TCRdb's copy, which holds only in-frame ones; the method was immunoSEQ multiplex PCR. The table has roughly 110,000 clones, about four fifths seen once; the top ten hold 20% to 25%. This clone is judged large. Antigen: not known. Germline V gene lookup returns CDR1 MDHEN and CDR2 SYDVKM. CDR3 size: 16 residues. V lost 4 bases and J lost 8, with 21 bases in between. Findings of the study overall: Most TCRs appeared rarely, but some public TCRs recurred in many donors. In a later analysis, a genetic analysis reported fewer productive-TCR N-insertions in an Asian-associated ancestry cluster than the cohort average.

The sequenced sample consisted of PBMCs. V and J are TRBV28 and TRBJ2-1, with D perhaps TRBD2 (6 bases). This clonotype originated in a man younger than 45 in good health and CMV-seropositive. CDR3 loop: CASSSLALGGTDEQFF. The CDR3 nucleotides read TGTGCCAGCAGTTCGCTAGCGTTGGGAGGTACGGATGAGCAGTTCTTC.